A single sample is the source of the 2 T cell receptor beta chains below, sequenced in a study of cytomegalovirus exposure and HLA in healthy donors. The PCR had 60 Vbeta and 13 Jbeta primers. The assay was immunoSEQ multiplex PCR, and TCRdb's table has in-frame clones only and misses some. The table records 63,000 or so clones, roughly 67% of them present only once. The sequencing sample was made of PBMCs. Receptors were obtained from a man aged 45-60 years in good health and CMV-seronegative.

This clone has a single count. The gene calls are TRBV6-1 and TRBJ1-5, with D maybe TRBD1 (5 bases). In germline, CDR1 is MNHNS, CDR2 SASEGT. Between the trimmed V and J ends, which lost 2 bases and 3 bases, there was a span of 17 bases. This CDR3 comprises 17 residues. In DNA, the CDR3 is TGTGCCAGCAGTGAACATAAGGGCAGGGCCCTCAATCAGCCCCAGCATTTT. This codes for CASSEHKGRALNQPQHF.

The CDR3 coding sequence is TGTGCCACCCTGGAGCGGGGGGCCACAGATACGCAGTATTTT. Its protein product is CATLERGATDTQYF. This chain connects TRBV6-5 to TRBJ2-3, with TRBD2 matching over 9 bases. V gave up 10 bases and J gave up 2 bases; unmatched junction bases: 7. Germline V lookup: CDR1 MNHEY, CDR2 SVGAGI. CDR3 length: 14 amino acids.